Listed here are 21 T cell receptor beta chains from one sample, sequenced in a study of cytomegalovirus exposure and HLA in healthy donors. 13 Jbeta primers and 60 Vbeta primers were used for the PCR. The protocol was immunoSEQ multiplex PCR, while the TCRdb copy is restricted to in-frame clones and leaves out a portion. The sample records roughly 180,000 clones, more than 65% being singletons. The source material was PBMCs. These receptors were obtained from a woman between 25 and 40 years old in good health and CMV-seropositive.

This clone was counted once. The chain carries TRBV5-4 and TRBJ2-3; 7 nucleotides agree with TRBD2. The CDR3 is 15 amino acids. With 0 bases clipped from V and 2 bases from J, the junction kept 3 bases outside the gene matches. Germline V gene sequence: CDR1 SGHNT, CDR2 YYREEE (reference sequence). Here the CDR3 reads CASSLGRGDTDTQYF. CDR3 DNA: TGTGCCAGCAGCTTGGGACGGGGGGACACAGATACGCAGTATTTT. Full variable domain (remainder filled in from reference TRBV5-4 and TRBJ2-3): ETGVTQSPTHLIKTRGQQVTLRCSSQSGHNTVSWYQQALGQGPQFIFQYYREEENGRGNFPPRFSGLQFPNYSSELNVNALELDDSALYLCASSLGRGDTDTQYFGPGTRLTVL.

The chain recombines TRBV28 with TRBJ2-3; 8 bases line up with TRBD2. With 7 bases clipped from V and 1 base from J, the junction kept 7 bases outside the gene matches. CDR1 is MDHEN and CDR2 is SYDVKM in the germline V gene. The CDR3 has 15 residues. CDR3 in amino acids: CASTESGGRTDTQYF. As DNA, the CDR3 is TGTGCCAGCACCGAAAGCGGGGGACGCACAGATACGCAGTATTTT.

The chain combines TRBV5-1 with TRBJ2-5; possible D gene TRBD2, 5 bases. Germline loops: CDR1 SGHRS, CDR2 YFSETQ. CDR3 length: 15 residues. V gave up 0 bases and J gave up 5 bases, with 14 bases separating them. This CDR3 is CASSLALVRGETQYF. For the CDR3, the DNA is TGCGCCAGCAGCTTGGCATTGGTGCGAGGGGAGACCCAGTACTTC.

The gene calls are TRBV5-4 and TRBJ2-3, with a weak D call TRBD2 (7 bases). This CDR3 is 15 amino acids long. Germline CDR1 SGHNT, CDR2 YYREEE (reference sequence). Trimming cost V 4 bases and J 2 bases, with 14 bases left between them. The CDR3 bases are TGTGCCAGCAGCGACTGGGGGGGGCCCACAGATACGCAGTATTTT. It is translated as CASSDWGGPTDTQYF.

V usage is TRBV9 and J usage is TRBJ2-5, with TRBD2 matching 11 bases. V lost 4 bases, J lost 3 bases, and 11 bases stayed unmatched. There are 17 residues in the CDR3. Germline V gene lookup returns CDR1 SGDLS and CDR2 YYNGEE. CDR3 DNA: TGTGCCAGCAGCCGTCGCGGGGCGACTAGCGGGGAAGAGACCCAGTACTTC. This gives the protein CASSRRGATSGEETQYF.

This chain uses TRBV4-3 with TRBJ2-5; possible D gene TRBD2, 5 bases. V was shortened by 0 bases and J by 4 bases, with 12 bases between the two germline ends. Per the germline V gene, CDR1 is LGHNA and CDR2 is YSLEER. The length of the CDR3 is 15 residues. The CDR3 protein is CASSQDGGLPETQYF. The CDR3 coding sequence is TGCGCCAGCAGCCAAGATGGCGGGCTACCAGAGACCCAGTACTTC.

The V and J genes are TRBV6-1 and TRBJ2-2; possibly TRBD1 for D (6 bases). There are 16 residues in the CDR3. Trimming took 2 bases from V and 1 from J, leaving 11 bases between them. Germline CDR1 reads MNHNS; CDR2 reads SASEGT. CDR3 DNA: TGTGCCAGCAGTGAAAGGGCCAGGGGGAACACCGGGGAGCTGTTTTTT. Its translation: CASSERARGNTGELFF.

The V gene is TRBV6-6, the J gene TRBJ2-2; no clear D. This CDR3 is built from 12 residues. Trimming cost V 8 bases and J 4 bases, with 8 bases left between them. CDR1 and CDR2 (germline): MNHNY, SVGAGI (reference sequence). The CDR3 sequence: CASLPFTGELFF. DNA of the CDR3: TGTGCCAGCCTACCATTCACCGGGGAGCTGTTTTTT.

This clone was found a few times. In DNA, the CDR3 is TGTGCCAGCACCTACGACTTGGACTACGAGCAGTACTTC. This gives the protein CASTYDLDYEQYF. V and J are TRBV6-1 and TRBJ2-7; D is unclear. V was clipped by 7 bases and J by 3 bases, with 13 bases between them. Germline assignment: CDR1 MNHNS and CDR2 SASEGT. CDR3 length: 13 amino acids.

This chain connects TRBV6-5 to TRBJ2-7, with D perhaps TRBD2 (6 bases). The length of the CDR3 is 15 residues. Germline CDR1 MNHEY, CDR2 SVGAGI. V lost 0 bases and J lost 6, with 15 bases in between. The CDR3 coding sequence is TGTGCCAGCAGTTACTCCGGGACTGGGGAGCGCGAGCAGTACTTC. Translated: CASSYSGTGEREQYF.

This clone was counted only a few times. This chain links TRBV29-1 with TRBJ2-5; 12 nucleotides agree with TRBD2. TRBJ2-7 matches the DNA end more closely, so the J call is doubtful. Germline V gene lookup returns CDR1 SQVTM and CDR2 ANQGSEA. This CDR3 spans 13 amino acids. The CDR3 DNA sequence: TGCAGCGCTAGCGGGGGGGACCTTTACGAGCAGTACTTC. Translation: CSASGGDLYEQYF.

Written as DNA, the CDR3 is TGTGCCAGCGCGGACAGGGGCTATGGCTACACCTTC. Its protein product is CASADRGYGYTF. The genes are TRBV2 and TRBJ1-2; 9 nucleotides line up with TRBD1. Germline V gene lookup returns CDR1 SNHLY and CDR2 FYNNEI. The CDR3 runs to 12 residues. J lost 4 bases, V lost 8 bases, and 2 bases had no gene match.

This CDR3 is CASSIGTGMNTEAFF. The CDR3 nucleotides are TGTGCCAGCAGCATCGGGACAGGGATGAACACTGAAGCTTTCTTT. V is TRBV11-3 and J is TRBJ1-1; 9 bases fit TRBD1. CDR1 is SGHNT and CDR2 is YENEEA in the germline V gene. J lost 0 bases, V lost 5 bases, and 4 bases had no gene match. The CDR3 loop spans 15 amino acids.

Concerning this clone itself: At one boundary the junction diverges from the germline segment, which might be a read error. The J gene is TRBJ1-4, the V gene TRBV6-5; D unresolved. Germline V gene sequence: CDR1 MNHEY, CDR2 SVGAGI. This CDR3 has 15 residues. CDR3: CASNYSTRGGEKLFF. Written as DNA, the CDR3 is TGTGCCAGCAATTACTCGACACGGGGAGGGGAAAAACTGTTTTTT.

The chain uses TRBV11-2 and TRBJ1-3; weak D call: TRBD1 (5 bases). The V and J ends lost 5 bases and 4 bases respectively, with 12 bases between them. The CDR3 is 14 residues long. CDR1 and CDR2 (germline): SGHAT, FQNNGV. CDR3 protein: CASSLQGGGNTIYF. The CDR3 DNA is TGTGCCAGCAGCCTGCAGGGAGGGGGAAACACCATATATTTT.

CDR3 residues: CASSYSGVGNTIYF. CDR3 DNA sequence: TGTGCCAGCAGTTACTCCGGGGTAGGAAACACCATATATTTT. The V call is TRBV6-5, the J call TRBJ1-3, with D uncertain. Looked up from germline, CDR1 is MNHEY and CDR2 is SVGAGI. V lost 0 bases, J lost 4 bases, and 7 bases lay in between. This CDR3 spans 14 amino acids.

With regard to this clone: This sample also contains other DNA sequences that code for the same CDR3. V usage is TRBV28 and J usage is TRBJ2-5, with 8 bases fitting TRBD1. The CDR3 sequence is 14 residues long. CDR1 MDHEN and CDR2 SYDVKM come from the germline V gene. With 6 bases clipped from V and 4 bases from J, the junction kept 7 bases outside the gene matches. The CDR3 sequence: CASSRGQGRETQYF. The CDR3 DNA reads TGTGCCAGCAGCCGCGGACAGGGAAGAGAGACCCAGTACTTC.

V gene TRBV7-2 combines with J gene TRBJ1-2; the D is unclear. The germline V gene encodes CDR1 SGHTA and CDR2 FQGNSA. The CDR3 contains 13 residues. The germline V and J ends were trimmed by 6 bases and 2 bases, with 10 bases remaining between them. CDR3 nucleotide sequence: TGTGCCAGCAGTCCCGGGAGGAACTATGGCTACACCTTC. Encoded protein: CASSPGRNYGYTF.

The chain joins TRBV6-5 to TRBJ2-2; possibly TRBD1 for D (5 bases). The CDR3 has 14 amino acids. Germline CDR1 reads MNHEY; CDR2 reads SVGAGI. The V and J ends lost 6 bases and 4 bases respectively, with 12 bases between them. The CDR3 is CASSKAGITGELFF. CDR3 DNA: TGTGCCAGCAGCAAGGCAGGGATCACCGGGGAGCTGTTTTTT.

V and J are TRBV6-5 and TRBJ1-5, with a weak D call TRBD1 (5 bases). CDR3 length equals 13 residues. Trimming removed 5 bases from V and 1 base from J, with 6 bases in between. Germline CDR1 is MNHEY and CDR2 is SVGAGI. The CDR3: CASSRGSNQPQHF. Here the CDR3 DNA reads TGTGCCAGCAGTCGGGGGAGCAATCAGCCCCAGCATTTT.

This rearrangement joins TRBV11-2 to TRBJ1-1; D not resolved. The CDR3 is 13 residues long. Trimming stripped 4 bases from V and 9 bases from J, with 15 bases between. Germline V gives CDR1 SGHAT, CDR2 FQNNGV. The CDR3 nucleotides are TGTGCCAGCAGCTCCGCCCGGGAGCCCAAAGCTTTCTTT. Protein product: CASSSAREPKAFF.